This record looks at one T cell receptor (beta chain) sequence and its context. The sample holds other DNA sequences that translate to the same CDR3. The sample originates from a study of blood T cell repertoires in COVID-19. Study information: Researchers got acute and convalescent COVID-19 samples from the United States, Italy and Spain. From T cells, B-cell-depleted T cells, or PBMCs came the material, which was cDNA or gDNA.

In the source study's methods: Reference gene primer amplification gave nucleated cell count estimates. Clones were read by immunoSEQ multiplex PCR, and TCRdb kept only the in-frame ones, dropping some. The DNA gave D and trimming, while V, J and clone size come from that table. The sample carries around 280,000 clones, around 86% recorded once. The receptor comes from a woman in her twenties or thirties who had recovered from COVID-19. The sample comprised peripheral blood.

CDR3 sequence reads: CASTWGDQPQHF. The CDR3 DNA is TGTGCCAGTACTTGGGGGGATCAGCCCCAGCATTTT. J is TRBJ1-5 and V is TRBV19; perhaps TRBD1 as D (5 bases). Deletions cut 7 bases from V and 5 bases from J, with 9 bases between. The CDR3 totals 12 residues. Germline CDR1 LNHDA, CDR2 SQIVND (reference sequence).